Listed below are T cell receptor beta chains from one sample, sequenced in a study of blood T cell repertoires in COVID-19. Using immunoSEQ multiplex PCR, the repertoire was profiled, and TCRdb retains in-frame clones only, with some absent. The table lists approximately 220,000 clones, 80% to 90% of them singletons. Sequencing was carried out using peripheral blood. Source of these receptors: a woman older than 75 with acute or convalescent COVID-19. The CDR3 runs from the conserved cysteine through the conserved F or W. Each record gives: clone size, D gene, J gene, V gene, CDR3 protein, CDR3 DNA. D genes are given only for firm matches. Part of the rows lack a size; the others show once, few, many or a class for expanded clones.

size: NA; D: TRBD2; J: TRBJ2-5; V: TRBV6-5; CDR3: CASRRAGVVVETQYF; DNA: TGTGCCAGCAGAAGAGCGGGAGTGGTGGTGGAGACCCAGTACTTC
size: NA; D: TRBD2; J: TRBJ2-7; V: TRBV28; CDR3: CASSLERGSYEQYF; DNA: TGTGCCAGCAGTTTAGAGCGGGGGAGCTACGAGCAGTACTTC
size: NA; D: NA; J: TRBJ2-7; V: TRBV19; CDR3: CASSMGDSSYEQYF; DNA: TGTGCCAGTAGTATGGGTGACAGCTCCTACGAGCAGTACTTC
size: NA; D: NA; J: TRBJ1-2; V: TRBV14; CDR3: CASSQGQTLYYGYTF; DNA: TGTGCCAGCAGCCAAGGACAGACCCTCTACTATGGCTACACCTTC
size: NA; D: NA; J: TRBJ1-1; V: TRBV27; CDR3: CASSLLGGTEAFF; DNA: TGTGCCAGCAGTTTATTGGGGGGTACTGAAGCTTTCTTT
size: NA; D: NA; J: TRBJ1-4; V: TRBV10-1; CDR3: CASSPGHTNEKLFF; DNA: TGCGCCAGCAGTCCGGGACATACTAATGAAAAACTGTTTTTT
size: NA; D: NA; J: TRBJ2-7; V: TRBV4-3; CDR3: CASSQDWQGGIDEQYF; DNA: TGCGCCAGCAGCCAAGATTGGCAGGGAGGCATAGACGAGCAGTACTTC
size: NA; D: TRBD2; J: TRBJ2-2; V: TRBV6-5; CDR3: CASSTLAGYTGELFF; DNA: TGTGCCAGCAGCACACTAGCGGGATATACCGGGGAGCTGTTTTTT
size: NA; D: TRBD2; J: TRBJ2-7; V: TRBV7-2; CDR3: CASSLTGEGRRQYF; DNA: TGTGCCAGCAGCTTAACGGGGGAGGGGAGGAGGCAGTACTTC
size: NA; D: TRBD2; J: TRBJ2-7; V: TRBV7-9; CDR3: CASSSTSGRALGEQYF; DNA: TGTGCCAGCAGCTCAACTAGCGGGAGGGCCTTAGGGGAGCAGTACTTC
size: NA; D: TRBD2; J: TRBJ2-5; V: TRBV11-3; CDR3: CASSRGLASETQYF; DNA: TGTGCCAGCAGCCGGGGACTAGCGTCGGAGACCCAGTACTTC
size: few; D: NA; J: TRBJ1-6; V: TRBV7-2; CDR3: CASSLDWGENSPLHF; DNA: TGTGCCAGCAGCTTGGATTGGGGGGAGAATTCACCCCTCCACTTT
size: NA; D: TRBD2; J: TRBJ2-1; V: TRBV11-2; CDR3: CATPVNRAGDHNEQFF; DNA: TGTGCCACCCCCGTAAACAGAGCGGGGGACCACAATGAGCAGTTCTTC
size: NA; D: TRBD1; J: TRBJ1-6; V: TRBV7-9; CDR3: CASSLGQISSPLHF; DNA: TGTGCCAGCAGCTTGGGACAGATAAGTTCACCCCTCCACTTT
size: NA; D: NA; J: TRBJ1-3; V: TRBV5-4; CDR3: CASSLGAGSGNTIYF; DNA: TGTGCCAGCAGCTTGGGGGCCGGCTCTGGAAACACCATATATTTT
size: NA; D: NA; J: TRBJ1-3; V: TRBV5-5; CDR3: CASSFTGSSSGNTIYF; DNA: TGTGCCAGCAGTTTTACAGGGAGTAGCTCTGGAAACACCATATATTTT
size: once; D: NA; J: TRBJ1-1; V: TRBV25-1; CDR3: CASSEQGKNEAFF; DNA: TGTGCCAGCAGTGAGCAGGGAAAAAATGAAGCTTTCTTT
size: NA; D: TRBD1; J: TRBJ1-5; V: TRBV2; CDR3: CASTGQGGNQPQHF; DNA: TGTGCCAGCACGGGACAGGGAGGCAATCAGCCCCAGCATTTT
size: NA; D: TRBD2; J: TRBJ2-1; V: TRBV15; CDR3: CATSRGGAGEAYEQFF; DNA: TGTGCCACCAGCAGAGGCGGGGCGGGAGAGGCCTATGAGCAGTTCTTC
size: NA; D: NA; J: TRBJ1-5; V: TRBV10-2; CDR3: CASSETFNQPQHF; DNA: TGCGCCAGCAGTGAGACTTTCAATCAGCCCCAGCATTTT
size: NA; D: TRBD2; J: TRBJ2-3; V: TRBV7-8; CDR3: CASSFTTRGGTDTQYF; DNA: TGTGCCAGCAGCTTCACCACCCGGGGGGGCACAGATACGCAGTATTTT
size: NA; D: NA; J: TRBJ2-3; V: TRBV3-1/TRBV3-2; CDR3: CASSPGRPTDTQYF; DNA: TGTGCCAGCAGCCCGGGTCGACCCACAGATACGCAGTATTTT
size: NA; D: NA; J: TRBJ1-5; V: TRBV27; CDR3: CASRARGQPQHF; DNA: TGTGCCAGCAGAGCCCGGGGTCAGCCCCAGCATTTT
size: NA; D: TRBD1; J: TRBJ1-1; V: TRBV6-5; CDR3: CASEGQLNTEAFF; DNA: TGTGCCAGCGAGGGACAGCTGAACACTGAAGCTTTCTTT
size: NA; D: TRBD1; J: TRBJ1-4; V: TRBV2; CDR3: CASSEETGGFEKLFF; DNA: TGTGCCAGCAGTGAAGAAACAGGGGGCTTTGAAAAACTGTTTTTT
size: NA; D: TRBD1; J: TRBJ2-1; V: TRBV11-3; CDR3: CASRGRQGDSSYNEQFF; DNA: TGTGCCAGCAGGGGAAGACAGGGCGATAGCTCCTACAATGAGCAGTTCTTC
size: NA; D: NA; J: TRBJ1-5; V: TRBV25-1; CDR3: CARKTPQGQNQPQHF; DNA: TGTGCCAGAAAGACCCCACAGGGACAAAATCAGCCCCAGCATTTT
size: once; D: TRBD1; J: TRBJ1-2; V: TRBV28; CDR3: CASSRRGQGHNNYGYTF; DNA: TGTGCCAGCAGCAGACGGGGACAGGGACACAATAACTATGGCTACACCTTC
size: NA; D: NA; J: TRBJ1-1; V: TRBV13; CDR3: CASSLAPENTEAFF; DNA: TGTGCCAGCAGCTTAGCCCCAGAGAACACTGAAGCTTTCTTT
size: NA; D: NA; J: TRBJ1-1; V: TRBV7-2; CDR3: CASTVVSGVRNTEAFF; DNA: TGTGCCAGCACCGTCGTGTCAGGGGTACGGAACACTGAAGCTTTCTTT
size: NA; D: NA; J: TRBJ2-3; V: TRBV25-1; CDR3: CASSDRVEKEGDTQYF; DNA: TGTGCCAGCAGTGACAGGGTTGAGAAGGAAGGCGATACGCAGTATTTT
size: NA; D: NA; J: TRBJ2-3; V: TRBV10-1; CDR3: CASSPRGISTDTQYF; DNA: TGCGCCAGCAGTCCTCGCGGGATTAGCACAGATACGCAGTATTTT
size: NA; D: TRBD2; J: TRBJ2-2; V: TRBV5-1; CDR3: CASSSGGENTGELFF; DNA: TGCGCCAGCAGTTCGGGGGGAGAGAACACCGGGGAGCTGTTTTTT
size: NA; D: TRBD1; J: TRBJ1-5; V: TRBV28; CDR3: CASGVDRGNIRGQPQHF; DNA: TGTGCCAGCGGTGTGGACAGGGGAAATATTCGTGGGCAGCCCCAGCATTTT
size: few; D: NA; J: TRBJ1-3; V: TRBV6-1; CDR3: CASSEARVNTIYF; DNA: TGTGCCAGCAGTGAAGCGAGGGTCAACACCATATATTTT
size: NA; D: TRBD1; J: TRBJ2-7; V: TRBV10-1; CDR3: CASNLQGVPYEQYF; DNA: TGCGCCAGCAATTTACAGGGGGTGCCCTACGAGCAGTACTTC
size: NA; D: TRBD2; J: TRBJ2-5; V: TRBV18; CDR3: CASSPPTSGRRETQYF; DNA: TGTGCCAGCTCACCACCGACTAGCGGGAGACGAGAGACCCAGTACTTC
size: few; D: TRBD2; J: TRBJ2-5; V: TRBV19; CDR3: CASSRGGEPEETQYF; DNA: TGTGCCAGCAGCCGCGGGGGGGAACCCGAAGAGACCCAGTACTTC
size: NA; D: TRBD1; J: TRBJ1-1; V: TRBV9; CDR3: CASSPWTGLRTEAFF; DNA: TGTGCCAGCAGCCCATGGACAGGGCTAAGAACTGAAGCTTTCTTT
size: NA; D: NA; J: TRBJ1-2; V: TRBV11-2; CDR3: CASSLMEGMVYGYTF; DNA: TGTGCCAGCAGCTTAATGGAGGGAATGGTATATGGCTACACCTTC
size: NA; D: TRBD2; J: TRBJ2-1; V: TRBV9; CDR3: CASSGMSSGGAVNEQFF; DNA: TGTGCCAGCAGCGGAATGTCTAGCGGGGGGGCGGTGAATGAGCAGTTCTTC
size: NA; D: TRBD1; J: TRBJ1-5; V: TRBV7-8; CDR3: CASSYEMTKGARLNNQPQHF; DNA: TGTGCCAGCAGCTACGAGATGACGAAGGGGGCGCGTTTAAACAATCAGCCCCAGCATTTT
size: NA; D: TRBD2; J: TRBJ2-3; V: TRBV7-3; CDR3: CASSRGAGDTQYF; DNA: TGTGCCAGCAGCCGAGGAGCGGGGGATACGCAGTATTTT
size: once; D: TRBD1; J: TRBJ1-1; V: TRBV4-2; CDR3: CASSQGDRGHSGTEAFF; DNA: TGTGCCAGCAGCCAAGGGGACAGGGGGCATAGTGGGACTGAAGCTTTCTTT
size: NA; D: NA; J: TRBJ2-7; V: TRBV20-1; CDR3: CSASSVLGPYEQYF; DNA: TGCAGTGCTAGTTCGGTACTTGGGCCCTACGAGCAGTACTTC
size: once; D: TRBD1; J: TRBJ1-1; V: TRBV6-6; CDR3: CASRTGPTTEAFF; DNA: TGTGCCAGCAGGACAGGGCCCACCACTGAAGCTTTCTTT